The 2 T cell receptor beta chains presented below share a single source sample, sequenced in a study of shared clonotypes between healthy human individuals. Method: immunoSEQ multiplex PCR; TCRdb's copy keeps in-frame clones and lacks some. The data contain under 150,000 clones, under 70% of them singletons. The sample was memory CD8+ T cells sorted from blood. Subset noted: CD45RO+ cells pooled with CCR7-negative TemRA cells. These TCRs come from a woman in her 30s in good health.

This rearrangement joins TRBV11-2 to TRBJ2-7; 9 bases are a match to TRBD2. Germline V gives CDR1 SGHAT, CDR2 FQNNGV. The CDR3 extends over 16 amino acids. The V and J ends lost 0 bases and 2 bases, in that order; junction bases with no gene match: 5. The CDR3 coding sequence is TGTGCCAGCAGCTTAGACCGACTAGCGGCGGCCTACGAGCAGTACTTC. It codes for CASSLDRLAAAYEQYF.

This clone was seen repeatedly, ten times or more. V is TRBV11-2 and J is TRBJ2-6; no firm D call. The CDR3 extends over 16 amino acids. V lost 6 bases and J 0 bases, leaving 12 bases between the germline ends. Germline CDR1 is SGHAT and CDR2 is FQNNGV. The CDR3 protein is CASRPTATSGANVLTF. In nucleotides, the CDR3 is TGTGCCAGCAGACCGACGGCGACCTCTGGGGCCAACGTCCTGACTTTC.